This T cell receptor beta chain emerged from a study of vaccination effects on CD4 cells after COVID-19. Study overall: Culturing of two million PBMC per well took place with 8.5 to 10 IU/ml IL-2 and approximately 9.9 ug/ml peptides.

Using immunoSEQ multiplex PCR, the repertoire was profiled, and TCRdb retains in-frame clones only, with some absent. The repertoire holds tens of thousands of clones, with less than 85% as singletons. This clone has only one observation. What it recognizes is unknown. When around ten days of culture had elapsed, CD4+ T cells were isolated. The infection with SARS-CoV-2 (confirmed by PCR) occurred in this person between March and December 2020. Of the BNT162b2 and mRNA-1273 vaccines, participants received two doses of one or the other. Half of the medium was exchanged for IL-2 medium on both days 3 and 7. Material: CD4+ T cells from PBMCs cultured without peptide, obtained after COVID-19 vaccination. The receptor comes from a human donor who had a prior SARS-CoV-2 infection.

CDR3 sequence reads: CASSYRDIPGYTF. CDR3 DNA sequence: TGTGCCAGCAGTTACCGGGACATACCCGGCTACACCTTC. The rearrangement links TRBV6-6 to TRBJ1-2, with TRBD1 as a possible D gene (6 bases). The CDR3 has 13 amino acids. Germline V gene lookup returns CDR1 MNHNY and CDR2 SVGAGI (reference sequence). V lost 2 bases and J lost 8, with 12 bases in between.